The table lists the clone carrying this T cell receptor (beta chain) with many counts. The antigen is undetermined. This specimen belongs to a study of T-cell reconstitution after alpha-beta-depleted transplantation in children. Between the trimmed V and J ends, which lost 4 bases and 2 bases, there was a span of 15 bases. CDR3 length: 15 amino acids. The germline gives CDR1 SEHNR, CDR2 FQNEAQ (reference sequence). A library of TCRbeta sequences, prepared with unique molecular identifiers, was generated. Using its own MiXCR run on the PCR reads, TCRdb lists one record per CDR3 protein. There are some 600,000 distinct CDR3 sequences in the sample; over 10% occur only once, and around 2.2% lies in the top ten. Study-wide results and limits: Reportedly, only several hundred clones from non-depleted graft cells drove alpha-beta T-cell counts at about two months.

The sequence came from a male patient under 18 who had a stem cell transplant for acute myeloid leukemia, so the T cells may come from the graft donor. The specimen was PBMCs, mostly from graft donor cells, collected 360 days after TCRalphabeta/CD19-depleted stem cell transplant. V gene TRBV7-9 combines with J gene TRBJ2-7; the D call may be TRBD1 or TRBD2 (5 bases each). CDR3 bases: TGTGCCAGCAGCTCACACGGGACCTCTACCTACGAGCAGTACTTC. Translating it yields CASSSHGTSTYEQYF.